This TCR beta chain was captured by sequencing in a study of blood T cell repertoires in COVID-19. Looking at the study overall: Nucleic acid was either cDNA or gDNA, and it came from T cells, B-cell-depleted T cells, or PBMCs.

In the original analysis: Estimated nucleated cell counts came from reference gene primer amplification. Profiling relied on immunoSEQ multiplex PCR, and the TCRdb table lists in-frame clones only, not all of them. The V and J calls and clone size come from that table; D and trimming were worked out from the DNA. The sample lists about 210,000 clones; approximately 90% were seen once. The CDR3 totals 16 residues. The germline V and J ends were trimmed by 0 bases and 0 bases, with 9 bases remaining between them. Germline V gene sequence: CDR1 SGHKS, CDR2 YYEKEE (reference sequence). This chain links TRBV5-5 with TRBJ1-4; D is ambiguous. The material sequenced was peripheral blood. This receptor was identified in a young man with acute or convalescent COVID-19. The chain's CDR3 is CASSLAPVATNEKLFF. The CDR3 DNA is TGTGCCAGCAGCTTGGCCCCAGTTGCAACTAATGAAAAACTGTTTTTT.